This TCR beta chain originates from a study of cytomegalovirus exposure and HLA in healthy donors (dated by TCRdb to 2016 to 2017). For the wider study: According to an earlier analysis of 550 to 750 of the donors, about 190 million T cells yielded over 100 million unique TCR beta sequences and approximately 280 Gb of sequence data. Of the 300 to 500 genotyped donors, over 80% were placed in the genetic ancestry cluster associated with self-reported Caucasian donors. To predict cytomegalovirus infection status, the study brought together high-throughput TCR immunosequencing, statistical association of individual TCRs with disease status, and machine learning. An early release that covered more than 550 HLA-typed donors contained around 330 gigabases of sequencing data and tens of millions of unique TCR sequences. All discovery cohort repertoires had been generated using a single sequencing platform. The T cell repertoires of some 700 subjects were profiled by immunosequencing and related to cytomegalovirus serostatus. Roughly five DR-DQ haplotypes were handled as single units for association and clustering because linkage in the cohort was strong. HLA typing included class I and class II loci at four-digit resolution. Alongside the repertoire data, information on donor age, sex, ethnicity and CMV serostatus was compiled. The study was designed to test whether signatures of past pathogen exposure could be identified by cataloging public T cell receptors. Typing coverage varied by locus: roughly 620-640 donors for A, B, C, DRB1 and DQB1; roughly 500 for DQA1; about 590 for DPA1; under 490 for DPB1. To study patterns of TCR occurrence, a later analysis re-analyzed previously published TCR beta repertoires from several hundred donors and added high-resolution HLA genotyping. Rather than drawing on any new phenotypic data, the later analysis identified candidate immune exposures from TCR beta sequences and the way those sequences occurred across donors. In a later genetic analysis, genome-wide SNP genotypes for 398 of the 666 donors were used, and that subset was treated as a discovery cohort. An earlier analysis of roughly 580 of the donors used high-throughput TCR beta sequencing to judge whether each TCR beta V gene segment behaved as functional or pseudogenic. A separate validation cohort of roughly 120 different subjects was used in addition to the approximately 700-subject first cohort. Among 300 to 450 genotyped donors of the cohort, an average of around 240,000 unique TCR beta nucleotide sequences were sequenced per donor, around 18% of them non-productive.

Of note for this clone: It has no known antigen specificity. Per-nucleotide qualities are absent, and no much larger clonotype sits a single base away.

Trimming at the junction amounts to 5 bases on V and 2 bases on J, and the germline ends lie 15 bases apart. CDR1 and CDR2 are drawn from the germline V gene: SGHTA, FQGTGA. Inclusive of the bounding cysteine and phenylalanine, the CDR3 is 15 residues long. The kept DNA is CDR3 alone, 45 bases in frame from the first base. The library came from the immunoSEQ multiplex PCR assay. For the multiplex PCR, a mixture combining 60 forward primers for TCR Vbeta segments and 13 reverse primers for TCR Jbeta segments was used. The CDR3 region of rearranged TCR beta genes was amplified from genomic DNA with a multiplex PCR assay. On the Illumina HiSeq System, the amplified TCR beta libraries were sequenced as 87-base-pair reads. The authors' pipeline ran thus. In a later analysis, 80 million or so unique TCR beta chains were counted across the approximately 640 repertoires, and around 10 million of these chains were shared by at least two donors. Raw reads were error-corrected and collapsed into unique sequences with a nearest-neighbor algorithm that merged closely related sequences to remove PCR and sequencing errors. To assign V, D and J gene segments, CDR3 sequences were aligned to IMGT reference sequences. For a sequence to be retained, a match of at least six nucleotides was required to both a V gene segment and a J gene segment. Rearrangements were called productive when the CDR3 lacked stop codons and stayed in frame with V and J; all others were non-productive. CDR3 was defined according to IMGT convention as the region running from the second conserved V-encoded cysteine to the conserved J-encoded phenylalanine. The earlier analysis of approximately 590 of the donors excluded any sequence lacking an unambiguous match to a single V gene segment. In an earlier analysis of 587 of the donors, V segments were called functional above 56.7% productive rearrangements and were called segregating when the between-donor standard deviation exceeded 5%. A statistical classification framework was developed to diagnose cytomegalovirus status using the catalog of TCR beta chain sequences. V and J gene assignment, in a later analysis, came from comparing TCR nucleotide sequences with IMGT/GENE-DB human TR gene sequences. A later analysis assigned CDR3 sequences and most-parsimonious VDJ recombination scenarios with the TCRdist pipeline. In a later analysis, each TCR beta chain was defined by its CDR3 amino acid sequence together with its V-gene family, and reads lacking a unique V-gene family were excluded. As a way to deal with suspected cross-contamination and a sequencing artifact, a later analysis dropped under 600 nucleotide sequences that were highly shared and had low generation probability. In a later analysis, a clonal expansion index for each public chain was calculated from normalized within-repertoire ranks of inferred template counts. A later analysis computed generation probabilities with a VDJ recombination model fitted to out-of-frame rearrangements, and checked the results against IGoR. A later analysis scored TCR-TCR, TCR-HLA and TCR-CMV co-occurrence with hypergeometric tests, applying a repertoire-size bias correction to TCR pairs. A later analysis estimated false discovery rates by permuting HLA or CMV assignments 20 times. In a later analysis, co-occurring TCRs were grouped using DBSCAN, and TCRdist sequence similarity was added for clustering within HLA-allele-positive subsets. Repertoires with fewer than 30,000 or more than 120,000 public chains, plus five repertoires with anomalous nucleotide sharing, were excluded from co-occurrence clustering. Here the immuneACCESS table is served through TCRdb, limited to in-frame sequences with V and J called. Missing clones are a known gap in these copies; in checked studies unresolved V genes cover under half, and the rest lacks a known reason. The V and J calls and the clone size are those of that table, but D and trimming were determined from the DNA. In all, the sample holds about 150,000 clones, and 80% to 90% of those were seen once. Less than 2.5% of the sample rests with the top ten.

Overall study outcomes, separate from this receptor: According to the authors, the approach could potentially be generalized to other disease states and immunological phenotypes. Several of the top co-occurrence clusters appeared to be linked to parvovirus B19, influenza, CMV and Epstein-Barr virus, according to a later analysis. Three of the identified cytomegalovirus-associated TCR beta chains were confirmed in vitro to be specific for cytomegalovirus antigens. In an earlier analysis of some 640 of the donors, most TCR beta V segments were observed in productive rearrangements about 90% or about 30% of the time, broadly matching IMGT annotations. Linkage disequilibrium might explain the correlated functional status among segregating V segments, but an unknown experimental factor could not be excluded. A later analysis found that most CMV-associated TCR beta chains appeared HLA-restricted, with HLA associations seemingly driven largely by CMV exposure. In this cohort, only TCR beta chains were sequenced, and detectable features were limited by the absence of alpha or paired-chain data. Across donors, most TCR sequences were observed very rarely, whereas some public TCRs were present in many individuals. Specific HLA alleles were associated with 16,951 TCR beta sequences at a false discovery rate of 0.05 in a later analysis. Compared with the approximately 700-donor mean, donors in an Asian-associated ancestry cluster had fewer N-insertions in productive TCRs, according to a later genetic analysis. The study gave a list of 150 to 200 TCR beta chains associated with cytomegalovirus. A later genetic analysis associated a missense DCLRE1C variant with V-gene and J-gene trimming of TCR beta chains, and an independent cohort replicated the association. Because HLA typing was unavailable for some donors at each locus, only the typed subset was used in association tests. Compared with equally common non-associated chains, HLA-associated TCR beta chains in a later analysis were more clonally expanded and had lower generation probabilities. Immune exposure information for the cohort was limited to CMV serostatus. A later analysis found that TCR association rates varied across HLA loci, with DRB1 alleles showing the most associated TCRs and HLA-C alleles the fewest. Presence/absence analyses assumed roughly uniform sequencing depth across donors, an assumption that may not hold. The sequencing pipeline was judged likely to have produced a cluster of highly shared sequence variants as a technical artifact. The 87-base-pair reads could not distinguish some IMGT-functional V segments, including TRBV6-2 and TRBV6-3, so those segments were excluded. A further reported finding was that TCR beta sequences accurately predicted the HLA-A and HLA-B alleles for most subjects in the first cohort. Cytomegalovirus status was reported to be diagnosed by the classifier with high specificity and sensitivity in both the original and validation cohorts. Because counts were too low, about 15 rarely observed V segments, including chromosome 9 orphons, were left out of the earlier analysis of roughly 600 of the donors. Strong co-occurrence of HLA alleles, especially DR and DQ, made assigning TCR associations to individual alleles difficult.

The cohort consisted of 600 to 700 healthy bone marrow donors. At the time of sampling, all cohort members were nominally healthy, though unrecorded immune exposures were likely present. The donor tested CMV seronegative, placing the donor among the approximately 400 seronegative members of the cohort. A peripheral blood sample was collected from each donor, and TCR beta sequencing was performed on peripheral blood mononuclear cells. The Qiagen DNeasy Blood Extraction Kit was used to extract genomic DNA from the blood cell samples. The rearrangement joined TRBV7-3 to TRBJ2-5, and possibly TRBD2, on 6 matching bases. This receptor was identified in a male donor in good health and CMV-seronegative. The sequenced sample was PBMCs. This receptor carries the CDR3 CASSLLAGLQETQYF. The bases are TGTGCCAGCAGCCTTTTGGCGGGGCTACAAGAGACCCAGTACTTC.